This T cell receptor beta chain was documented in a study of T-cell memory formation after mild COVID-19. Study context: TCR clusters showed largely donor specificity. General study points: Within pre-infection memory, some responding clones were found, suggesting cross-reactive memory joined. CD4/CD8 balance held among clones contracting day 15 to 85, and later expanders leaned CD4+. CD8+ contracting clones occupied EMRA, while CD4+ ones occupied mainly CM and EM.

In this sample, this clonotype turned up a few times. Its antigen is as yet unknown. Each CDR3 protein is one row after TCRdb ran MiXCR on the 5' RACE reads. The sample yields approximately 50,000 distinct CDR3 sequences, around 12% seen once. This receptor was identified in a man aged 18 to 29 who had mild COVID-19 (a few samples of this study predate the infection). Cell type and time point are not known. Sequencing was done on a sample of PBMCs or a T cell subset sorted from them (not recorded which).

In nucleotides, the CDR3 is TGTGCCAGCAGCTTAGCACCTAAGGGACACGCCGGGGGCTATGGCTACACCTTC. This sequence encodes CASSLAPKGHAGGYGYTF. V gene TRBV11-2 combines with J gene TRBJ1-2, with TRBD1 as a possible D gene (6 bases). Germline values: CDR1 SGHAT, CDR2 FQNNGV. Trimming took 1 base from V and 4 from J, leaving 22 bases between them. The CDR3 has 18 amino acids.